This TCR beta chain was sequenced in a study of cytomegalovirus exposure and HLA in healthy donors. Across the whole study: In an earlier analysis, around 120 million unique TCR beta sequences were found from 150 million to 200 million T cells.

Notes on the study in general: As a later analysis showed, a missense DCLRE1C variant was linked to trimming of TCR beta V- and J-genes. Listed as cytomegalovirus-associated were 150 or so TCR beta chains. By HLA locus, TCR association rates varied in a later analysis, with DRB1 showing the most and HLA-C the fewest.

13 Jbeta primers and 60 Vbeta primers were used for the PCR. Measured with immunoSEQ multiplex PCR; TCRdb has only the in-frame clones, and not every one. The sample contains 200,000 to 250,000 clones, 85% to 90% of which appear only once. Comment on this clone: The antigen is unknown.

Germline assignment: CDR1 PRHDT and CDR2 FYEKMQ (reference sequence). The germline V and J ends were trimmed by 0 bases and 3 bases, with 5 bases remaining between them. This CDR3 has 13 amino acids. The sequenced sample was PBMCs. This TCR was sampled from a human donor in good health. The V call is TRBV13, the J call TRBJ2-5; D is unclear. The CDR3 sequence is CASSLGQKETQYF. The CDR3 DNA sequence: TGTGCCAGCAGCTTAGGCCAGAAAGAGACCCAGTACTTC. The entire variable domain, with the rest obtained from reference TRBV13 and TRBJ2-5, is as follows: AAGVIQSPRHLIKEKRETATLKCYPIPRHDTVYWYQQGPGQDPQFLISFYEKMQSDKGSIPDRFSAQQFSDYHSELNMSSLELGDSALYFCASSLGQKETQYFGPGTRLLVL.